These T cell receptor beta chains were read from a single sample in a study of T cells after yellow fever vaccination. TCRdb re-called the 5' RACE reads with MiXCR, one entry per CDR3 protein. This sample has 300,000 or so distinct CDR3 sequences, with roughly 9% found just once. The input for sequencing was CD4+ T cells sorted from PBMCs, taken 5 days after the yellow fever booster vaccination. These receptor sequences come from a man between 18 and 29 years old who received the YFV17D yellow fever vaccine. Both conserved end residues are part of each CDR3. The D gene is left open where the match is weak. The size of a clone is reported for some rows only, either as once, few or many, or as a class for expanded clones.

CDR3nt: -
CDR3aa: CASILVSRGGYSTGELFF
v_gene: TRBV7-6
j_gene: TRBJ2-2
d_gene: -
abundance: many

CDR3nt: TGTGCCAGCAGTGAAACGGAAAACTATGGCTACACCTTC
CDR3aa: CASSETENYGYTF
v_gene: TRBV2
j_gene: TRBJ1-2
d_gene: -
abundance: few

CDR3nt: TGTGCCAGCAGCCCCGGGGTCTCCTATGGCTACACCTTC
CDR3aa: CASSPGVSYGYTF
v_gene: TRBV6-1
j_gene: TRBJ1-2
d_gene: -
abundance: few

CDR3nt: TGTGCCAGCAGTGACGGCATTAACTATGGCTACACCTTC
CDR3aa: CASSDGINYGYTF
v_gene: TRBV6-2/TRBV6-3
j_gene: TRBJ1-2
d_gene: -
abundance: -

CDR3nt: TGTGCCAGCAGCAACAGTCGCTCTGGGGCCAACGTCCTGACTTTC
CDR3aa: CASSNSRSGANVLTF
v_gene: TRBV12-3/TRBV12-4
j_gene: TRBJ2-6
d_gene: -
abundance: -

CDR3nt: TGTGCCAGCAGCCAAGACGCCGGGGCTCGGTTTAATCAGCCCCAGCATTTT
CDR3aa: CASSQDAGARFNQPQHF
v_gene: TRBV4-2
j_gene: TRBJ1-5
d_gene: -
abundance: many

CDR3nt: TGTGCCACCAGTGCCACTCCGGGACTAGCGGGCTCTTCCAGCTCCTACAATGAGCAGTTCTTC
CDR3aa: CATSATPGLAGSSSSYNEQFF
v_gene: TRBV24-1
j_gene: TRBJ2-1
d_gene: TRBD2
abundance: -

CDR3nt: TGTGCCTGGAGTCCGTCTCGGGGGGGAGGTAGCAATCAGCCCCAGCATTTT
CDR3aa: CAWSPSRGGGSNQPQHF
v_gene: TRBV30
j_gene: TRBJ1-5
d_gene: -
abundance: -

CDR3nt: TGTGCCAGCAGCCCACGGGTGGCGGTCCTCAGCACAGATACGCAGTATTTT
CDR3aa: CASSPRVAVLSTDTQYF
v_gene: TRBV6-6
j_gene: TRBJ2-3
d_gene: -
abundance: -

CDR3nt: TGCGCCAGCAGCCAAGACGAACCGAAGCACACAGATACGCAGTATTTT
CDR3aa: CASSQDEPKHTDTQYF
v_gene: TRBV4-3
j_gene: TRBJ2-3
d_gene: -
abundance: -

CDR3nt: TGTGCCAGCAGTTACTCCACTAGCCGCATCTACAATGAGCAGTTCTTC
CDR3aa: CASSYSTSRIYNEQFF
v_gene: TRBV6-5
j_gene: TRBJ2-1
d_gene: -
abundance: -

CDR3nt: TGTGCCAGCAGCTTAGCATGGAGCACAGATACGCAGTATTTT
CDR3aa: CASSLAWSTDTQYF
v_gene: TRBV7-2
j_gene: TRBJ2-3
d_gene: -
abundance: -

CDR3nt: TGTGCCAGCAGCTTAGCGCTTGGGACGCAACCGGAGCAGTTCTTC
CDR3aa: CASSLALGTQPEQFF
v_gene: TRBV7-2
j_gene: TRBJ2-1
d_gene: -
abundance: many

CDR3nt: TGCGCCAGCAGCCTGCAAGGGTCGTATTCACCCCTCCACTTT
CDR3aa: CASSLQGSYSPLHF
v_gene: TRBV4-3
j_gene: TRBJ1-6
d_gene: -
abundance: many

CDR3nt: TGTGCCAGCAGCTCCTATAGCCTCGGGGCCAACGTCCTGACTTTC
CDR3aa: CASSSYSLGANVLTF
v_gene: TRBV7-2
j_gene: TRBJ2-6
d_gene: -
abundance: many

CDR3nt: TGTGCCAGCAGCTTAGCGGCCAGGGGAGTTTTCATCAATCAGCCCCAGCATTTT
CDR3aa: CASSLAARGVFINQPQHF
v_gene: TRBV7-8
j_gene: TRBJ1-5
d_gene: -
abundance: -

CDR3nt: TGTGCCAGCAGCCCGTCTACCCGAGCGGAGACCCAGTACTTC
CDR3aa: CASSPSTRAETQYF
v_gene: TRBV7-9
j_gene: TRBJ2-5
d_gene: -
abundance: many

CDR3nt: TGTGCCAGCAGCTTTTCCGAGAGCTCCTACGAGCAGTACTTC
CDR3aa: CASSFSESSYEQYF
v_gene: TRBV7-8
j_gene: TRBJ2-7
d_gene: -
abundance: many

CDR3nt: TGTGCCACCAGCAGAGATACAGGGTGGGAGACCCAGTACTTC
CDR3aa: CATSRDTGWETQYF
v_gene: TRBV15
j_gene: TRBJ2-5
d_gene: -
abundance: -

CDR3nt: TGTGCCTGGATCAACCTTGACAGGTGGGAACAGTACTTC
CDR3aa: CAWINLDRWEQYF
v_gene: TRBV30
j_gene: TRBJ2-7
d_gene: -
abundance: -

CDR3nt: TGTGCCAGCAGCCGAGGACTAGCGGGGGCTAGCACAGATACGCAGTATTTT
CDR3aa: CASSRGLAGASTDTQYF
v_gene: TRBV6-2/TRBV6-3
j_gene: TRBJ2-3
d_gene: TRBD2
abundance: -

CDR3nt: TGCAGTGCTATAGACGGTCCCAGGGAGACCCAGTACTTC
CDR3aa: CSAIDGPRETQYF
v_gene: TRBV20-1
j_gene: TRBJ2-5
d_gene: -
abundance: -

CDR3nt: TGTGCCAGCACCAGGACAGGGAGTATATCGGGCTATGGCTACACCTTC
CDR3aa: CASTRTGSISGYGYTF
v_gene: TRBV12-3/TRBV12-4
j_gene: TRBJ1-2
d_gene: TRBD1
abundance: -